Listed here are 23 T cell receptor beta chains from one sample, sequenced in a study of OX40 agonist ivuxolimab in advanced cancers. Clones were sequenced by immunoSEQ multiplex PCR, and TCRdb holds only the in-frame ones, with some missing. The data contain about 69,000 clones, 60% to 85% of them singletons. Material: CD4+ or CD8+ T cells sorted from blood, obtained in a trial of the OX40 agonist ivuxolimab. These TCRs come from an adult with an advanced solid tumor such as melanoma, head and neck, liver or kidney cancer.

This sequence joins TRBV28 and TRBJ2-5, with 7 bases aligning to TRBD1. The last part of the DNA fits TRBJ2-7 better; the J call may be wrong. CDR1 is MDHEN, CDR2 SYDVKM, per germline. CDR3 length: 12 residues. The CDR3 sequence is CASRRQGYEQYF. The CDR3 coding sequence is TGTGCCAGCAGACGACAGGGCTACGAGCAGTACTTC.

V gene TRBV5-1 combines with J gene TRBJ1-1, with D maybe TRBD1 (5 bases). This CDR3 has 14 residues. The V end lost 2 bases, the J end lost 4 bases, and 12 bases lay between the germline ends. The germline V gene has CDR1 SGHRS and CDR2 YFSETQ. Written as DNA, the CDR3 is TGCGCCAGCAGCTTCGACAGCATGCCCACTGAAGCTTTCTTT. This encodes CASSFDSMPTEAFF. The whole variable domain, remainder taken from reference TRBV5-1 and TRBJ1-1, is KAGVTQTPRYLIKTRGQQVTLSCSPISGHRSVSWYQQTPGQGLQFLFEYFSETQRNKGNFPGRFSGRQFSNSRSEMNVSTLELGDSALYLCASSFDSMPTEAFFGQGTRLTVV.

The CDR3 sequence is CATQVPGQGSEKLFF. The CDR3 nucleotides read TGTGCCACCCAAGTACCGGGACAGGGTTCAGAAAAACTGTTTTTT. The chain employs TRBV28 and TRBJ1-4; 9 nucleotides agree with TRBD1. This CDR3 is 15 amino acids long. J gave up 8 bases and V 10 bases, and 14 bases lay outside the gene matches. Germline CDR1 MDHEN, CDR2 SYDVKM.

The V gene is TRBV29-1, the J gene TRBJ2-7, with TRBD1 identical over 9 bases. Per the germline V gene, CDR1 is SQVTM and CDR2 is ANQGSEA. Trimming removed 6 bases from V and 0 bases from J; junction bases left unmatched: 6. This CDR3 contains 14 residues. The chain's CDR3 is CSVKRDRASYEQYF. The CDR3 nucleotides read TGCAGCGTGAAAAGGGACAGGGCCTCCTACGAGCAGTACTTC.

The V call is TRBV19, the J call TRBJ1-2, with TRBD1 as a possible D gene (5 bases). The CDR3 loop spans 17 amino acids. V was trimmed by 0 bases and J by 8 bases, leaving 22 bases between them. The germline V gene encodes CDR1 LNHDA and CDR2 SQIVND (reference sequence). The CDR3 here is CASSIDPRQLSPKGYTF. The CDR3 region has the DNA TGTGCCAGTAGTATAGATCCGAGACAGCTTTCGCCTAAAGGCTACACCTTC. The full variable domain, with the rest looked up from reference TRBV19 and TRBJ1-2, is DGGITQSPKYLFRKEGQNVTLSCEQNLNHDAMYWYRQDPGQGLRLIYYSQIVNDFQKGDIAEGYSVSREKKESFPLTVTSAQKNPTAFYLCASSIDPRQLSPKGYTFGSGTRLTVV.

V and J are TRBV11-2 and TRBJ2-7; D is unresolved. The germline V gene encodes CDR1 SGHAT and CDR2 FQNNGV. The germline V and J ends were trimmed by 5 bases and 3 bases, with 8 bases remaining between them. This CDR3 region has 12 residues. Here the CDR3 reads CASSMDRYEQYF. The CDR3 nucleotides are TGTGCCAGCAGCATGGACCGCTACGAGCAGTACTTC.

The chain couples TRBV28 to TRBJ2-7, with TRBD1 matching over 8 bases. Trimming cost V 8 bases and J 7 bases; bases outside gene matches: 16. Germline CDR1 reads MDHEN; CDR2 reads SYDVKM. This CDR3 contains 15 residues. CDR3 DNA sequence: TGTGCCAGCTGGGGTAGACAGGGGATTACAGGGGAGCAGTACTTC. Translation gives CASWGRQGITGEQYF.

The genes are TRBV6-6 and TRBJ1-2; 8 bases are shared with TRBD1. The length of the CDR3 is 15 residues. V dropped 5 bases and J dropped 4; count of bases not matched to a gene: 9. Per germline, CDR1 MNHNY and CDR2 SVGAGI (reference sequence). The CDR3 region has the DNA TGTGCCAGCAGTCCTGGGACAGGAGGTAGCTATGGCTACACCTTC. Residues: CASSPGTGGSYGYTF.

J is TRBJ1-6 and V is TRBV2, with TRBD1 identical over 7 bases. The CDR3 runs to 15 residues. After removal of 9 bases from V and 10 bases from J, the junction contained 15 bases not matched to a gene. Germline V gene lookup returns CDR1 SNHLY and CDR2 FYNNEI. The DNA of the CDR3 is TGTGCCAGTGGAGCACAGGGGACAATGCGGTCACCCCTCCACTTT. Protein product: CASGAQGTMRSPLHF. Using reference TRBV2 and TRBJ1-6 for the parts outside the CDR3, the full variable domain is EPEVTQTPSHQVTQMGQEVILRCVPISNHLYFYWYRQILGQKVEFLVSFYNNEISEKSEIFDDQFSVERPDGSNFTLKIRSTKLEDSAMYFCASGAQGTMRSPLHFGNGTRLTVT.

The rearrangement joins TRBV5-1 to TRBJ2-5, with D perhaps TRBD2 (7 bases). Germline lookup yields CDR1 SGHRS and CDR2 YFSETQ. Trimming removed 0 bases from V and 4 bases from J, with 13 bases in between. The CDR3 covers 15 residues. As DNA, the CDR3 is TGCGCCAGCAGCTTGGGACGGGGGGCGGGAGAGACCCAGTACTTC. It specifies CASSLGRGAGETQYF.

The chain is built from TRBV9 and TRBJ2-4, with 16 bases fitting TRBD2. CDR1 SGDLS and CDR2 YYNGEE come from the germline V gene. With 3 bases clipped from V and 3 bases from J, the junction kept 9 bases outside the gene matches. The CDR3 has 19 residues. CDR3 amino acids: CASSAGTSGRVWGKNIQYF. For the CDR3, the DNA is TGTGCCAGCAGCGCCGGGACTAGCGGGAGGGTTTGGGGCAAAAACATTCAGTACTTC.

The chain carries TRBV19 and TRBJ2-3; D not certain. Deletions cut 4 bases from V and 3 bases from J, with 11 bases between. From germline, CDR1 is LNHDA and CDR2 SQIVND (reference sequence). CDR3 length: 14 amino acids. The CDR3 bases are TGTGCCAGTAGTAGGTCCGTGGGGACAGATACGCAGTATTTT. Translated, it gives CASSRSVGTDTQYF. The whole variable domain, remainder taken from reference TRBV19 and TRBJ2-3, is DGGITQSPKYLFRKEGQNVTLSCEQNLNHDAMYWYRQDPGQGLRLIYYSQIVNDFQKGDIAEGYSVSREKKESFPLTVTSAQKNPTAFYLCASSRSVGTDTQYFGPGTRLTVL.

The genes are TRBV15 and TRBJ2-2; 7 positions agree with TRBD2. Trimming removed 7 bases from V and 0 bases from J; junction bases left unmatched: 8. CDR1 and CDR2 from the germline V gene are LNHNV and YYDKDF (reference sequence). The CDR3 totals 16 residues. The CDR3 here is CATKRAGASNTGELFF. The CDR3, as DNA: TGTGCCACCAAAAGGGCGGGAGCCTCGAACACCGGGGAGCTGTTTTTT.

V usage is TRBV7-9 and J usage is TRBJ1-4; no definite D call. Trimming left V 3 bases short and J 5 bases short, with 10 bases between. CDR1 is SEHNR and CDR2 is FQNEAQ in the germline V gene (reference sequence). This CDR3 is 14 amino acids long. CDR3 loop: CASSLGSGNEKLFF. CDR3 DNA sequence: TGTGCCAGCAGCTTGGGGTCCGGGAATGAAAAACTGTTTTTT. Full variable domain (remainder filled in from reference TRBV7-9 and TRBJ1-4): DTGVSQNPRHKITKRGQNVTFRCDPISEHNRLYWYRQTLGQGPEFLTYFQNEAQLEKSRLLSDRFSAERPKGSFSTLEIQRTEQGDSAMYLCASSLGSGNEKLFFGSGTQLSVL.

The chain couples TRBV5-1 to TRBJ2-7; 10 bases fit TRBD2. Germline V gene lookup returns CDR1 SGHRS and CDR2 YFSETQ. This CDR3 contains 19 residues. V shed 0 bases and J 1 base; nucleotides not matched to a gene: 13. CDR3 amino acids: CASSLALAGVFVGSYEQYF. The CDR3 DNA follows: TGCGCCAGCAGCTTGGCCCTAGCGGGAGTTTTCGTAGGGTCCTACGAGCAGTACTTC.

CDR3 DNA sequence: TGTGCCAGCAGCCTTACTAGCGGGTTCTCTGGGGCCAACGTCCTGACTTTC. Translation gives CASSLTSGFSGANVLTF. The chain recombines TRBV16 with TRBJ2-6, with TRBD2 identical over 9 bases. Germline trimming cut 4 bases from V and 0 bases from J; bases unmatched to any gene: 4. The CDR3 consists of 17 residues. Looked up from germline, CDR1 is KGHSY and CDR2 is FQNENV. The full variable domain, its missing parts supplied by reference TRBV16 and TRBJ2-6, is GEEVAQTPKHLVRGEGQKAKLYCAPIKGHSYVFWYQQVLKNEFKFLISFQNENVFDETGMPKERFSAKCLPNSPCSLEIQATKLEDSAVYFCASSLTSGFSGANVLTFGAGSRLTVL.

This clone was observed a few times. The CDR3 sequence: CASSEWTEAFF. CDR3 in DNA: TGTGCCAGCAGTGAATGGACTGAAGCTTTCTTT. The chain links TRBV2 to TRBJ1-1, with D unresolved. There are 11 residues in the CDR3. Trimming cost V 2 bases and J 5 bases, with 3 bases left between them. The germline gives CDR1 SNHLY, CDR2 FYNNEI. Together with reference TRBV2 and TRBJ1-1, the CDR3 gives the full variable domain: EPEVTQTPSHQVTQMGQEVILRCVPISNHLYFYWYRQILGQKVEFLVSFYNNEISEKSEIFDDQFSVERPDGSNFTLKIRSTKLEDSAMYFCASSEWTEAFFGQGTRLTVV.

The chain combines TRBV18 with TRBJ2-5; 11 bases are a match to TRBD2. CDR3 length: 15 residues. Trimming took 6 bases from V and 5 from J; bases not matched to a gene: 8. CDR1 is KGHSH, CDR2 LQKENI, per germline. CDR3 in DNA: TGTGCCAGCTCTCGAACTAGCGGGAGTAGGGAGACCCAGTACTTC. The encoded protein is CASSRTSGSRETQYF.

The CDR3, as DNA: TGTGCCAGCAGCGCAGGGGCAGGCTATGGCTACACCTTC. Its protein is CASSAGAGYGYTF. V gene TRBV9 combines with J gene TRBJ1-2, with TRBD1 as a possible D gene (6 bases). The germline V and J ends were trimmed by 3 bases and 4 bases, with 10 bases remaining between them. Per germline, CDR1 SGDLS and CDR2 YYNGEE. The CDR3 runs 13 residues.

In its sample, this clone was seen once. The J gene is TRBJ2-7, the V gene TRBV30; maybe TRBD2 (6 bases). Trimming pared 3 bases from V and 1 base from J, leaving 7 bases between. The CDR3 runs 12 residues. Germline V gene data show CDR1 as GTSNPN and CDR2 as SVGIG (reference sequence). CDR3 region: CAWRRGSYEQYF. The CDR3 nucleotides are TGTGCCTGGAGGCGGGGTTCCTACGAGCAGTACTTC.

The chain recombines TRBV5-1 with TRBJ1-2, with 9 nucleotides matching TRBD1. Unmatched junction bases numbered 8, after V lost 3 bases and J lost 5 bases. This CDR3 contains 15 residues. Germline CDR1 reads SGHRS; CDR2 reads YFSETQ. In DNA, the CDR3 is TGCGCCAGCAGCTCCCGACCTGACAGGGGGTATGGCTACACCTTC. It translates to CASSSRPDRGYGYTF.

The chain's CDR3 is CASSYGGLAGASSREQFF. DNA of the CDR3: TGCGCCAGCAGCTACGGAGGTCTCGCGGGAGCCTCTTCACGCGAGCAGTTCTTC. The chain combines TRBV5-1 with TRBJ2-1; 7 bases fit TRBD2. The CDR3 has 18 amino acids. After removal of 3 bases from V and 10 bases from J, the junction contained 22 bases not matched to a gene. CDR1 and CDR2 (germline): SGHRS, YFSETQ. Based on the CDR3 plus reference TRBV5-1 and TRBJ2-1, the full variable domain is KAGVTQTPRYLIKTRGQQVTLSCSPISGHRSVSWYQQTPGQGLQFLFEYFSETQRNKGNFPGRFSGRQFSNSRSEMNVSTLELGDSALYLCASSYGGLAGASSREQFFGPGTRLTVL.

The CDR3 protein is CASSTRRAGTDTQYF. The CDR3 region has the DNA TGTGCCAGCAGCACCCGGAGGGCGGGGACAGATACGCAGTATTTT. The rearrangement uses TRBV2 and TRBJ2-3; TRBD2 is a possible D gene (6 bases). V lost 6 bases to trimming and J lost 3 bases, with 16 bases between them. The germline gives CDR1 SNHLY, CDR2 FYNNEI. CDR3 length: 15 residues.